This note documents a single T cell receptor beta chain sequence. Its antigen remains unidentified. This CDR3 spans 18 amino acids. Looked up from germline, CDR1 is SGHAT and CDR2 is FQNNGV. The germline V and J ends were trimmed by 2 bases and 5 bases, with 21 bases remaining between them. The second PCR ran about 6 to 12 cycles with a sample-barcoded 5' primer and J-beta primers. Via MiXCR, TCRdb re-called the 5' RACE reads, giving one row per CDR3 protein. The repertoire holds some 760,000 distinct CDR3 sequences, with approximately 25% as singletons. The data originate from a study of blood T cells in healthy people across ages. General observations from the study: Both naive CD4+ cell counts and diversity were greater in long-lived donors than in aged donors.

These data also formed part of another study, on T cells of mothers and their children.

The V and J genes are TRBV11-2 and TRBJ2-2; D may be TRBD2 (5 bases). The sequence was collected from a boy between 10 and 17 years old in good health. Specimen: blood. CDR3 bases: TGTGCCAGCAGCTTACCCCCGCCGGTGGGGAGTAGGACCGGGGAGCTGTTTTTT. As protein: CASSLPPPVGSRTGELFF.